The clone carrying this TCR beta chain has just one count. The data are from a study of blood T cell repertoires in COVID-19. Across the study: Samples of COVID-19 (acute and convalescent) were obtained from the United States, Italy and Spain. T cells, B-cell-depleted T cells, or PBMCs provided the cDNA or gDNA that served as material.

Authors' methods: Amplification of reference gene primers provided the estimated nucleated cell counts. Some clones are missing from TCRdb's copy, which holds only in-frame ones; the method was immunoSEQ multiplex PCR. V, J and clone size derive from that table, while D and trimming were established from the DNA sequence. The sample includes more than 150,000 clones, approximately 87% seen only once; the top ten take roughly an eighth. The sequenced material came from peripheral blood. This sequence originates from a woman between 65 and 79 years old with COVID-19, enrolled during active disease.

The CDR3 DNA follows: TGTGCCAGCAGTTCACCCGGACAGGGAATCCCTGAAGCTTTCTTT. Protein sequence: CASSSPGQGIPEAFF. This chain joins TRBV27 and TRBJ1-1, with TRBD1 matching 8 bases. The germline V gene encodes CDR1 MNHEY and CDR2 SMNVEV (reference sequence). V was clipped by 4 bases and J by 6 bases; unmatched bases: 10. This CDR3 is built from 15 residues.